The 5 T cell receptor beta chains in this list originate from one sample, sequenced in a study of blood T cell repertoires in COVID-19. The method was immunoSEQ multiplex PCR; TCRdb's version includes in-frame clones alone and lacks a portion of them. The table records fewer than 350,000 clones, 89% of them present only once. Sequencing input: PBMCs or T cells enriched from blood (not recorded which). Receptors were obtained from a woman aged 40 to 50 who had recovered from COVID-19.

The chain employs TRBV30 and TRBJ1-4, with 11 nucleotides matching TRBD1. With V trimmed by 1 base and J by 3 bases, 7 bases remained unmatched. Germline V lookup: CDR1 GTSNPN, CDR2 SVGIG (reference sequence). The CDR3 has 17 amino acids. In DNA, the CDR3 is TGTGCCTGGAGTGCCCCGGACAGGGGGCTTTCTAATGAAAAACTGTTTTTT. Translating it yields CAWSAPDRGLSNEKLFF.

J is TRBJ1-5 and V is TRBV7-8, with 10 positions matching TRBD1. The length of the CDR3 is 19 residues. The V gene end was trimmed by 4 bases and the J gene end by 0 bases; junction bases not matched to a gene: 12. Germline CDR1 and CDR2: SGHVS and FQNEAQ. Here the CDR3 DNA reads TGTGCCAGCAGCTCCCCCCCCCGACAGGGGGCAGTTAGCAATCAGCCCCAGCATTTT. Residues: CASSSPPRQGAVSNQPQHF. Using reference TRBV7-8 and TRBJ1-5 for the parts outside the CDR3, the full variable domain is GAGVSQSPRYKVAKRGQDVALRCDPISGHVSLFWYQQALGQGPEFLTYFQNEAQLDKSGLPSDRFFAERPEGSVSTLKIQRTQQEDSAVYLCASSSPPRQGAVSNQPQHFGDGTRLSIL.

This rearrangement joins TRBV5-4 to TRBJ1-1; TRBD1 matches 12 bases. CDR3 length: 16 residues. Germline CDR1 SGHNT, CDR2 YYREEE (reference sequence). The ends lost 6 bases at V and 11 bases at J; junction bases unmatched: 17. The CDR3 loop is CASMSGLGQGASAAFF. The CDR3 region has the DNA TGTGCCAGCATGTCGGGGCTGGGACAGGGGGCTTCGGCGGCTTTCTTT.

The chain employs TRBV5-1 and TRBJ1-1, with D perhaps TRBD1 (6 bases). CDR1 is SGHRS, CDR2 YFSETQ, per germline. V was pared by 3 bases and J by 4 bases, with 16 bases between. The CDR3 spans 15 residues. The CDR3 DNA is TGCGCCAGCAGCTGGGGGCCAGCAAAGGGCACTGAAGCTTTCTTT. This sequence encodes CASSWGPAKGTEAFF.

This chain connects TRBV6-2 or TRBV6-3 to TRBJ1-4, with D uncertain. There are 15 residues in the CDR3. Germline V gene data show CDR1 as MNHEY and CDR2 as SVGEGT. V lost 3 bases and J 8 bases, leaving 16 bases between the germline ends. In nucleotides, the CDR3 is TGTGCCAGCAGTTATAGCACCCAGCAAGGCGAAAAACTGTTTTTT. Amino acid sequence: CASSYSTQQGEKLFF.